A selection of T cell receptor beta chains follows, all from one sample in a study of blood T cell repertoires in COVID-19. Assay: immunoSEQ multiplex PCR; the TCRdb copy retains only in-frame clones and omits some. The table lists around 220,000 clones, 70% to 85% of them singletons. The sequencing input was peripheral blood. These receptors originate from a woman aged 40 to 50 with active or convalescent COVID-19. Both conserved end residues are trimmed from each CDR3.

V,CDR3
TRBV5-1,ASSQGQALSGANVLT
TRBV11-2,ASSSGITPNEKLF
TRBV6-1,ASSEGLRRDTQY
TRBV28,ASSFRRETQY
TRBV11-2,ASSSRGYETQY
TRBV7-3,ASSLTPTSLDTQY
TRBV19,ASRTGYAEAF
TRBV5-1,ASSPREGGRLF
TRBV5-1,ASSLGAGTRTDTQY
TRBV7-2,ASSAEANEKLF